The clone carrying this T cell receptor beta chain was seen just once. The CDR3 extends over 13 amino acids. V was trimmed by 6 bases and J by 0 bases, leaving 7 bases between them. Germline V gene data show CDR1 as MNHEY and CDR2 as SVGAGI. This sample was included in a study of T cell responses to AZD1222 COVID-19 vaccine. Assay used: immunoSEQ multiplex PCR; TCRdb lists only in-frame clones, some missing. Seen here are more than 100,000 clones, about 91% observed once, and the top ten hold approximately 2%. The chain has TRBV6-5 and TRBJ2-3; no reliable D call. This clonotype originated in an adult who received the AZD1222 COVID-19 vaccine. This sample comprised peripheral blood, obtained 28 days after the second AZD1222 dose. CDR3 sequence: CASRTISTDTQYF. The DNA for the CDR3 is TGTGCCAGCAGAACTATTAGCACAGATACGCAGTATTTT.